This T cell receptor (beta chain) is from a study of technical replicates of blood from several donors. Germline V gene lookup returns CDR1 MNHEY and CDR2 SVGAGI. Trimming shortened V by 4 bases and J by 4 bases, and 13 bases separated the two germline ends. The CDR3 has 14 amino acids. TCRdb keeps only in-frame clones here, not all; method: immunoSEQ multiplex PCR. The repertoire holds around 72,000 clones, 91% seen once, with under 0.4% in the top ten. The TCR sequence derives from a human donor in good health. Some clones in this sample may be carry-over from other donors' samples. The rearrangement links TRBV6-5 to TRBJ1-2; the D is unclear. Material: T cells isolated from PBMCs. The CDR3 sequence is CASSFKTERYGYTF. The CDR3 region has the DNA TGTGCCAGCAGTTTCAAAACAGAACGCTATGGCTACACCTTC.